This T cell receptor (beta chain) was sequenced during a study of control samples from healthy donors and cancer patients. TCRdb's table, derived via immunoSEQ multiplex PCR, lists solely in-frame clones and lacks some. Of roughly 95,000 clones listed, almost 90% are singletons. The length of the CDR3 is 13 residues. The ends were cut back, 4 bases at V and 8 bases at J, with 14 bases in the middle. CDR1 and CDR2 (germline): MDHEN, SYDVKM. Material for sequencing was blood. The clonotype was recovered from a young man in good health. The rearrangement links TRBV28 to TRBJ1-2; D gene uncertain. Here the CDR3 reads CASSSKAPRGYTF. The CDR3 DNA is TGTGCCAGCAGTTCGAAGGCCCCGAGGGGCTACACCTTC.